Listed here are 3 T cell receptor beta chains from one sample, sequenced in a study of cytotoxic CD8 clonotypes in ibrutinib-treated CLL. TCRdb keeps only in-frame clones here, not all; method: immunoSEQ multiplex PCR. The data show 330,000 or so clones, with roughly 67% seen just once and around 6.5% held by the top ten. This specimen was PBMCs, taken after 36 months of ibrutinib treatment. The receptors were sampled from a human donor with chronic lymphocytic leukemia.

The chain uses TRBV6-1 and TRBJ2-2, with TRBD1 as a possible D gene (6 bases). From germline, CDR1 is MNHNS and CDR2 SASEGT. Trimming pared 1 base from V and 2 bases from J, leaving 8 bases between. The CDR3 length is 15 residues. DNA of the CDR3: TGTGCCAGCAGTGAAGGGACAGCAAACACCGGGGAGCTGTTTTTT. It codes for CASSEGTANTGELFF.

The rearrangement joins TRBV2 to TRBJ1-5; no clear D. From germline, CDR1 is SNHLY and CDR2 FYNNEI. V was pared by 7 bases and J by 6 bases, with 19 bases between. The CDR3 spans 15 residues. The CDR3 loop is CASTGFGVLGQPQHF. The DNA of the CDR3 is TGTGCCAGCACCGGTTTCGGGGTTTTGGGTCAGCCCCAGCATTTT.

The chain uses TRBV6-6 and TRBJ2-5; 7 bases line up with TRBD1. The V gene's germline CDR1 is MNHNY and CDR2 SVGAGI (reference sequence). V lost 6 bases, J lost 1 base, and 5 bases stayed unmatched. The CDR3 is made up of 14 amino acids. Here the CDR3 DNA reads TGTGCCAGCAGAGGGGACAGCCGCCAAGAGACCCAGTACTTC. Amino acid sequence: CASRGDSRQETQYF.